This T cell receptor beta chain derives from a study of blood T cell repertoires in COVID-19. With 5 bases clipped from V and 7 bases from J, the junction kept 5 bases outside the gene matches. Germline V gene lookup returns CDR1 SGHAT and CDR2 FQNNGV. The CDR3 runs 15 residues. The assay was immunoSEQ multiplex PCR, and TCRdb's table has in-frame clones only and misses some. The data show roughly 300,000 clones, about 81% seen once. The source of this sequence is a human donor with COVID-19, enrolled during active disease. The donor label of this sample is uncertain. Sequencing input: peripheral blood. The rearrangement joins TRBV11-2 to TRBJ1-6, with 10 bases identical to TRBD1. CDR3 in amino acids: CASSDPGQGNSPLHF. CDR3 bases: TGTGCCAGCAGCGACCCGGGACAGGGGAATTCACCCCTCCACTTT.